Here is one T cell receptor beta chain with its context. Its specificity is not known. The data stem from a study of cytomegalovirus exposure and HLA in healthy donors. Overall study: There were 85 million or so unique TCRs (from HLA-typed donors) in an early data release.

60 Vbeta and 13 Jbeta primers were used in PCR. Sequenced by immunoSEQ multiplex PCR; TCRdb stores in-frame clones only, minus some. The table lists approximately 300,000 clones, roughly 80% of them singletons. Germline V CDR1 and CDR2: SQVTM, ANQGSEA. Trimming shortened V by 7 bases and J by 7 bases, and 16 bases separated the two germline ends. The CDR3 totals 12 residues. Points from the study as a whole: It was reportedly the case that the classifier diagnosed cytomegalovirus status with high specificity and sensitivity. Upon later analysis, TCR association rates were observed to vary by HLA locus, being highest for DRB1 and lowest for HLA-C.

The chain is built from TRBV29-1 and TRBJ1-1; D perhaps matches TRBD1 (5 bases). Sequenced input: PBMCs. The TCR sequence derives from a girl aged 2 to 9 in good health and CMV-seronegative. This CDR3 is CSAWGRDSEAFF. The CDR3 DNA reads TGCAGCGCCTGGGGCAGGGATAGTGAAGCTTTCTTT.